Included here is one T cell receptor (beta chain) sequence, with context. Its antigen remains unidentified. At one boundary the junction diverges from the germline segment, which might be a read error. The sample comes from a study of CD8 T cells in ankylosing spondylitis. Study observations and caveats: Certain motif variants had earlier appeared in reactive arthritis synovial fluid and blood.

Making the TCR beta libraries involved quantitative 5'-RACE with molecular barcodes. TCRdb reprocessed the 5' RACE reads via MiXCR and lists one record per CDR3 protein. The sample yields fewer than 400,000 distinct CDR3 sequences, about 14% seen once. CDR3 size: 11 residues. The TCR originated in a male donor with ankylosing spondylitis or in good health (not recorded which). Sequences were obtained from blood, either unsorted or a sorted T cell fraction (not recorded which). The J gene is TRBJ2-7, the V gene TRBV12-3 or TRBV12-4; tentatively, D is TRBD1 (6 bases). The CDR3 DNA reads TGTGCCAGCAGTTTAGTGGGACACCTTAACTTC. Translation gives CASSLVGHLNF.